The T cell receptor beta chain under discussion was sequenced for a study of T cell responses to AZD1222 COVID-19 vaccine. Looking at the study overall: Pooling covered second doses at about 4 or about 12 weeks.

Profiling relied on immunoSEQ multiplex PCR, and the TCRdb table lists in-frame clones only, not all of them. The sample lists approximately 82,000 clones, approximately 91% occurring once. V gave up 8 bases and J gave up 5 bases, with 10 bases separating them. This CDR3 contains 12 residues. The germline gives CDR1 MDHEN, CDR2 SYDVKM. Note on this clone: Its antigen is currently unknown.

General study findings and limits: AZD1222 recipients seropositive at baseline numbered only six or seven.

Material: peripheral blood, obtained on day 0 of AZD1222 vaccination. The chain is built from TRBV28 and TRBJ2-1; D not certain. The TCR comes from an adult in good health. The CDR3 DNA sequence: TGTGCCAGCGTTCGGGCCAACAATGAGCAGTTCTTC. It yields the protein CASVRANNEQFF.